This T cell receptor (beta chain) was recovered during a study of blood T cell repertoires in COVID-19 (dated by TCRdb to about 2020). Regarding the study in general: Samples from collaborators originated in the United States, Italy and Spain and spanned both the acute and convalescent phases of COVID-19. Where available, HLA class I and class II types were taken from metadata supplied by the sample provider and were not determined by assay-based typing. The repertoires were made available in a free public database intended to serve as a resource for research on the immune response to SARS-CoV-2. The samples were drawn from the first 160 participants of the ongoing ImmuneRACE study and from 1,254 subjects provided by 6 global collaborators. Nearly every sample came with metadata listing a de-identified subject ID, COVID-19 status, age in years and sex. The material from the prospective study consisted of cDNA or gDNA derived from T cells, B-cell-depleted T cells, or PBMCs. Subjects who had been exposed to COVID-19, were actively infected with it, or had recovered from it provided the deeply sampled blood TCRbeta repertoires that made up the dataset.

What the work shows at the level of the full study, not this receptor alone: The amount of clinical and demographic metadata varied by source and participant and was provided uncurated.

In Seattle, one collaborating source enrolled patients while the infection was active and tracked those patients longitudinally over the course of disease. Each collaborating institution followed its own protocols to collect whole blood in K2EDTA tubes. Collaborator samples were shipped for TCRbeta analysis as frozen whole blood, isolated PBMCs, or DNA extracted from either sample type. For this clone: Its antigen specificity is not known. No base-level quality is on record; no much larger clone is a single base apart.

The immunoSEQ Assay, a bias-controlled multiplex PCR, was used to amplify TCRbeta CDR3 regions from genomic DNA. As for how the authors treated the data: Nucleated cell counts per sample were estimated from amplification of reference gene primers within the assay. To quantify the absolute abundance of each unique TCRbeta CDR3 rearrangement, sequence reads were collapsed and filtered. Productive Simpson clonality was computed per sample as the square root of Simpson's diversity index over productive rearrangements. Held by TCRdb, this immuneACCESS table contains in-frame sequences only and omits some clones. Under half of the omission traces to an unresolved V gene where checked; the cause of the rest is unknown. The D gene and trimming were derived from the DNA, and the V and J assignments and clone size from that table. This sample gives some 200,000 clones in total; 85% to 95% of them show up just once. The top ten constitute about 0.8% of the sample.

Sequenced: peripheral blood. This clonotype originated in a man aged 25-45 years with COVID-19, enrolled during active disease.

The DNA sequence is as follows: TGCGCCAGCAGCCAAGGGCGGAACAATCAGCCCCAGCATTTT. This is translated as CASSQGRNNQPQHF. The chain employs TRBV4-1 and TRBJ1-5, with the identity of the D gene unclear. The CDR3 holds 14 amino acids from the cysteine to the phenylalanine. The CDR3 DNA has 42 bases and is translated from base 1. The germline V gene supplies CDR1 MGHRA and CDR2 YSYEKL. Cut back by 1 base and 3 bases, the V and J ends lie 7 bases apart.